This T cell receptor (beta chain) was captured in a study of radiotherapy plus CTLA-4 blockade in lung cancer. CDR1 is MNHNS, CDR2 SASEGT, per germline. The CDR3 runs to 16 residues. Trimming took off 1 base at V and 7 bases at J, with 14 bases between the two ends. TCRdb's table, derived via immunoSEQ multiplex PCR, lists solely in-frame clones and lacks some. The sample lists more than 75,000 clones, roughly 70% occurring once. Chemo-refractory metastatic non-small-cell lung cancer patients received focal radiation with ipilimumab CTLA-4 blockade. The specimen was peripheral blood, collected from a patient treated with radiotherapy plus ipilimumab. The receptor's source is a human donor with non-small cell lung cancer that progressed on radiotherapy plus ipilimumab. The chain carries TRBV6-1 and TRBJ1-6, with a weak D call TRBD1 (5 bases). The chain's CDR3 is CASSEVGGVNNSPLHF. CDR3 nucleotide sequence: TGTGCCAGCAGTGAAGTGGGAGGGGTGAACAATTCACCCCTCCACTTT.